These 16 T cell receptor beta chains share one sample of origin, sequenced in a study of cytomegalovirus exposure and HLA in healthy donors (dated 2017 in TCRdb). Library generation was performed with the immunoSEQ multiplex PCR assay. For the multiplex PCR, a mixture combining 60 forward primers for TCR Vbeta segments and 13 reverse primers for TCR Jbeta segments was used. TCRdb holds this immuneACCESS table with in-frame rearrangements only. Some clones are missing; in checked studies, unresolved V genes explain under half, and the rest has no known cause. The sample table shows roughly 120,000 clones, and more than 65% are seen once. 1.5% of the sample is held by the ten biggest clonotypes. What was sequenced was PBMCs. The receptor set was obtained from a woman in her late teens or twenties in good health and CMV-seronegative.

This clone was seen a single time. CDR3 in DNA: TGCGCCAGCAGCTTTTTCGGGTCATCCGGGGCCAACGTCCTGACTTTC. It is translated as CASSFFGSSGANVLTF. The chain carries TRBV5-1 and TRBJ2-6; D remains unclear. This CDR3 region has 16 residues. The V end was cut by 2 bases, the J end by 4 bases, with 13 bases between. CDR1 SGHRS and CDR2 YFSETQ come from the germline V gene.

Turning to this clone: One end of the junction does not line up with germline, which may come from a read error. This rearrangement joins TRBV6-1 to TRBJ2-4; the D is unclear. CDR1 and CDR2 from the germline V gene are MNHNS and SASEGT. CDR3 length equals 15 residues. The chain's CDR3 is CASSAVALVKNSQYF. Written as DNA, the CDR3 is TGTGCCAGCAGTGCAGTCGCCTTGGTCAAAAACAGTCAGTACTTC.

This clone was seen a single time. This chain joins TRBV5-4 and TRBJ1-3; 7 positions agree with TRBD1. J lost 3 bases, V lost 2 bases, and 8 bases had no gene match. Germline assignment: CDR1 SGHNT and CDR2 YYREEE (reference sequence). The CDR3 runs 16 residues. CDR3 DNA: TGTGCCAGCAGCTTTGGCCAGGGGGTTTTTGGAAACACCATATATTTT. Its translation: CASSFGQGVFGNTIYF.

The chain joins TRBV19 to TRBJ2-7; TRBD1 aligns across 8 bases. This CDR3 spans 15 amino acids. The V gene's germline CDR1 is LNHDA and CDR2 SQIVND (reference sequence). Trimming cost V 4 bases and J 4 bases; bases outside gene matches: 9. As DNA, the CDR3 is TGTGCCAGTAGTAGAGGACAGGGTTTGAGGTACGAGCAGTACTTC. It is translated as CASSRGQGLRYEQYF.

The chain uses TRBV6-5 and TRBJ2-5; possible D gene TRBD1, 6 bases. The germline V and J ends were trimmed by 2 bases and 2 bases, with 9 bases remaining between them. Germline values: CDR1 MNHEY, CDR2 SVGAGI. The CDR3 runs to 14 residues. The CDR3 is CASSYGQLQETQYF. As DNA, the CDR3 is TGTGCCAGCAGTTACGGACAGCTACAAGAGACCCAGTACTTC.

This chain links TRBV28 with TRBJ2-3; 9 nucleotides agree with TRBD1. The V gene end was trimmed by 2 bases and the J gene end by 2 bases; junction bases not matched to a gene: 2. Germline CDR1 MDHEN, CDR2 SYDVKM. The length of the CDR3 is 15 residues. The CDR3 nucleotides read TGTGCCAGCAGTTTAGGACAGGGGTACACAGATACGCAGTATTTT. Translation gives CASSLGQGYTDTQYF.

The chain links TRBV7-2 to TRBJ2-2; TRBD2 matches at 12 bases. Germline CDR1 and CDR2: SGHTA and FQGNSA. J gave up 4 bases and V 5 bases, and 14 bases lay outside the gene matches. CDR3 length equals 19 residues. Here the CDR3 DNA reads TGTGCCAGCAGCCTCCTGGGACTAGCGGGCCTTAAATCCACCGGGGAGCTGTTTTTT. Its translation: CASSLLGLAGLKSTGELFF.

This chain uses TRBV2 with TRBJ2-5; D gene unclear. The CDR3 is 13 amino acids. The germline gives CDR1 SNHLY, CDR2 FYNNEI. V was cut by 3 bases and J by 2 bases, with 7 bases left in between. Here the CDR3 reads CASSDVRQETQYF. The CDR3 bases are TGTGCCAGCAGTGACGTCAGACAAGAGACCCAGTACTTC.

The chain has TRBV6-5 and TRBJ2-5, with D tentatively TRBD1 (6 bases). CDR1 and CDR2 (germline): MNHEY, SVGAGI. Trimming removed 6 bases from V and 5 bases from J, with 16 bases in between. CDR3 length equals 14 residues. The CDR3 spells CASSPGPQGETQYF. The CDR3 region has the DNA TGTGCCAGCAGCCCCGGGCCTCAGGGGGAGACCCAGTACTTC.

This sequence joins TRBV16 and TRBJ1-1, with TRBD1 matching 7 bases. In germline, CDR1 is KGHSY, CDR2 FQNENV. J was trimmed by 0 bases and V by 4 bases; bases with no gene match: 8. CDR3 length: 16 residues. The CDR3 sequence: CASSRPTGNLNTEAFF. Written as DNA, the CDR3 is TGTGCCAGCAGCCGACCGACAGGGAACTTGAACACTGAAGCTTTCTTT. Variable domain in full (rest from reference TRBV16 and TRBJ1-1): GEEVAQTPKHLVRGEGQKAKLYCAPIKGHSYVFWYQQVLKNEFKFLISFQNENVFDETGMPKERFSAKCLPNSPCSLEIQATKLEDSAVYFCASSRPTGNLNTEAFFGQGTRLTVV.

The chain links TRBV4-2 to TRBJ2-5; D perhaps matches TRBD1 (6 bases). Germline V gene data show CDR1 as LGHNA and CDR2 as YNFKEQ. V lost 4 bases to trimming and J lost 5 bases, with 14 bases between them. The CDR3 is 14 amino acids. The CDR3 DNA is TGTGCCAGCAGCCTTGCAGGGGAGCGGGAGACCCAGTACTTC. Amino acids: CASSLAGERETQYF.

This clone was observed a handful of times. The rearrangement joins TRBV19 to TRBJ1-1; 8 bases match TRBD1. The length of the CDR3 is 14 residues. The germline V gene has CDR1 LNHDA and CDR2 SQIVND (reference sequence). Unmatched junction bases numbered 8, after V lost 6 bases and J lost 5 bases. DNA of the CDR3: TGTGCCAGTAGGGGGGGACAGGCTGGAACTGAAGCTTTCTTT. Its protein product is CASRGGQAGTEAFF.

This chain joins TRBV6-1 and TRBJ2-6, with D unresolved. CDR1 MNHNS and CDR2 SASEGT come from the germline V gene. Trimming took 1 base from V and 5 from J, leaving 6 bases between them. The CDR3 is 14 amino acids. This chain's CDR3 is CASSEVDWANVLTF. The CDR3 DNA follows: TGTGCCAGCAGTGAAGTTGACTGGGCCAACGTCCTGACTTTC.

The chain joins TRBV7-2 to TRBJ1-5; a possible D gene is TRBD1 (5 bases). The CDR3 has 16 amino acids. V lost 4 bases and J lost 2, with 15 bases in between. Germline assignment: CDR1 SGHTA and CDR2 FQGNSA. CDR3 residues: CASSSPSTTGNQPQHF. CDR3 nucleotide sequence: TGTGCCAGCAGCTCCCCCTCGACGACAGGCAATCAGCCCCAGCATTTT.

This chain joins TRBV6-5 and TRBJ2-2; 10 nucleotides align to TRBD1. V gave up 7 bases and J gave up 6 bases; unmatched junction bases: 8. The CDR3 is 15 residues long. Germline V gene sequence: CDR1 MNHEY, CDR2 SVGAGI. The CDR3 here is CASTRDRGMAGELFF. The CDR3 nucleotides read TGTGCCAGCACCCGGGACAGGGGTATGGCCGGGGAGCTGTTTTTT.

The genes are TRBV2 and TRBJ2-7; D gene ambiguous. V was cut by 7 bases and J by 4 bases, with 5 bases left in between. The CDR3 runs to 10 residues. Germline V gene lookup returns CDR1 SNHLY and CDR2 FYNNEI. As DNA, the CDR3 is TGTGCCAGCACCTTATACGAGCAGTACTTC. Encoded protein: CASTLYEQYF.